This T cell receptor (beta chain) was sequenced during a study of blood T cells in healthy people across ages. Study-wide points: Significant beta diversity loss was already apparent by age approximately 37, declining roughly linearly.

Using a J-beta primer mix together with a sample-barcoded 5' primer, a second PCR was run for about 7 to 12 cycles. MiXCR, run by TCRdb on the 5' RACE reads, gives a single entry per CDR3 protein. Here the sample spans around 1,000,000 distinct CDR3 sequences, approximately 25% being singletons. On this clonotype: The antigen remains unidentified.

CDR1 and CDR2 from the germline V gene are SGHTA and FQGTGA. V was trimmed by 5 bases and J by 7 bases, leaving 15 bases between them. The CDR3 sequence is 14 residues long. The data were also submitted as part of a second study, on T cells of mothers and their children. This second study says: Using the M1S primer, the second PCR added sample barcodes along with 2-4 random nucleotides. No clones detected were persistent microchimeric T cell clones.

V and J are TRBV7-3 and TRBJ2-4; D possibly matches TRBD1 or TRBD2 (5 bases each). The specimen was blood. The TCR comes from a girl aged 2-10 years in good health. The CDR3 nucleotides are TGTGCCAGCAGCATTCGTCCCGGGACGAACATTCAGTACTTC. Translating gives CASSIRPGTNIQYF.